Each of the 32 T cell receptor beta chains below was sequenced from the same sample in a study of blood T cell repertoires in COVID-19. Measured with immunoSEQ multiplex PCR; TCRdb has only the in-frame clones, and not every one. The table includes 150,000 to 200,000 clones, around 89% detected once. Sequencing input: PBMCs or T cells enriched from blood (not recorded which). The receptors come from a woman under 30 who had recovered from COVID-19.

The DNA of the CDR3 is TGCGCCAGCAGAGGAGCATCTAGCACAGATACGCAGTATTTT. It yields the protein CASRGASSTDTQYF. V usage is TRBV10-1 and J usage is TRBJ2-3; no definite D call. V lost 6 bases, J lost 0 bases, and 10 bases lay in between. Germline values: CDR1 WNHNN, CDR2 SYGVQD (reference sequence). The CDR3 runs to 14 residues.

This clone has a single count. This chain uses TRBV28 with TRBJ2-2; 10 bases are shared with TRBD2. CDR1 and CDR2 (germline): MDHEN, SYDVKM. The CDR3 extends over 15 amino acids. V dropped 4 bases and J dropped 7; count of bases not matched to a gene: 6. The CDR3 nucleotides are TGTGCCAGCAGTTCTCTAGCGGGGGCTAGCGGGGAGCTGTTTTTT. This sequence encodes CASSSLAGASGELFF.

This chain links TRBV28 with TRBJ1-5; D is uncertain. The germline V and J ends were trimmed by 4 bases and 5 bases, with 15 bases remaining between them. CDR1 and CDR2 from the germline V gene are MDHEN and SYDVKM. CDR3 length equals 15 residues. The CDR3 coding sequence is TGTGCCAGCAGTTCCCCCGGCGGGGTCTATCAGCCCCAGCATTTT. Protein: CASSSPGGVYQPQHF.

The rearrangement joins TRBV30 to TRBJ2-5; a weak D match, TRBD2 (5 bases). CDR1 is GTSNPN, CDR2 SVGIG, per germline (reference sequence). The CDR3 totals 13 residues. V lost 1 base to trimming and J lost 4 bases, with 10 bases between them. Written as DNA, the CDR3 is TGTGCCTGGAGTGGTGGAGGTCGAGAGACCCAGTACTTC. Translated, it gives CAWSGGGRETQYF.

Here the CDR3 DNA reads TGTGCCTGGCAGCTGGGGCCCAAGGCTTTCTTT. It codes for CAWQLGPKAFF. V and J are TRBV30 and TRBJ1-1, with D perhaps matching TRBD1 (5 bases). Germline assignment: CDR1 GTSNPN and CDR2 SVGIG (reference sequence). The ends were cut back, 5 bases at V and 11 bases at J, with 15 bases in the middle. This CDR3 contains 11 residues. Full variable domain (rest looked up from reference TRBV30 and TRBJ1-1): SQTIHQWPATLVQPVGSPLSLECTVEGTSNPNLYWYRQAAGRGLQLLFYSVGIGQISSEVPQNLSASRPQDRQFILSSKKLLLSDSGFYLCAWQLGPKAFFGQGTRLTVV.

The chain is built from TRBV19 and TRBJ1-4; 7 positions agree with TRBD1. This CDR3 has 14 residues. Germline trimming cut 10 bases from V and 5 bases from J; bases unmatched to any gene: 10. Looked up from germline, CDR1 is LNHDA and CDR2 is SQIVND (reference sequence). The DNA of the CDR3 is TGTGCCACCCGGACAGGTCGAGACAATGAAAAACTGTTTTTT. It codes for CATRTGRDNEKLFF.

The chain links TRBV6-5 to TRBJ1-2; the match to TRBD1 covers 9 bases. The V and J ends lost 2 bases and 8 bases, in that order; junction bases with no gene match: 12. This CDR3 spans 16 amino acids. The germline gives CDR1 MNHEY, CDR2 SVGAGI. CDR3 sequence reads: CASSYTKGQGLEGYTF. The CDR3 DNA follows: TGTGCCAGCAGTTACACAAAGGGACAGGGATTGGAGGGCTACACCTTC.

The rearrangement links TRBV28 to TRBJ2-2, with D possibly matching TRBD1 (6 bases). V was pared by 8 bases and J by 4 bases, with 14 bases between. Germline assignment: CDR1 MDHEN and CDR2 SYDVKM. The CDR3 spans 14 residues. CDR3 loop: CASRNREATGELFF. CDR3 sequence (DNA): TGTGCCAGCCGAAACAGGGAAGCCACCGGGGAGCTGTTTTTT.

This chain joins TRBV27 and TRBJ2-7, with TRBD1 as a possible D gene (6 bases). The CDR3 is 14 amino acids. Trimming took off 3 bases at V and 4 bases at J, with 13 bases between the two ends. Germline CDR1 MNHEY, CDR2 SMNVEV (reference sequence). The CDR3 region is CASSLAGVRYEQYF. CDR3 nucleotide sequence: TGTGCCAGCAGTTTGGCAGGGGTACGGTACGAGCAGTACTTC.

This chain uses TRBV7-9 with TRBJ1-4; 7 bases align to TRBD1. V gave up 4 bases and J gave up 7 bases; unmatched junction bases: 15. The CDR3 runs to 17 residues. CDR1 is SEHNR, CDR2 FQNEAQ, per germline (reference sequence). This CDR3 reads CASSYPLGTEGSEKLFF. For the CDR3, the DNA is TGTGCCAGCAGCTACCCGCTCGGGACAGAAGGAAGTGAAAAACTGTTTTTT.

The chain joins TRBV27 to TRBJ2-1; possibly TRBD2 for D (5 bases). CDR3 length: 16 residues. The V end lost 5 bases, the J end lost 4 bases, and 18 bases lay between the germline ends. Germline loops: CDR1 MNHEY, CDR2 SMNVEV (reference sequence). CDR3 DNA sequence: TGTGCCAGCAGTCCAATAATCCAGCGGCCTTACAATGAGCAGTTCTTC. It encodes CASSPIIQRPYNEQFF.

The V call is TRBV9, the J call TRBJ1-3; tentatively, D is TRBD1 (5 bases). The CDR3 loop spans 16 amino acids. V lost 4 bases and J lost 3, with 17 bases in between. The V gene's germline CDR1 is SGDLS and CDR2 YYNGEE. The CDR3 DNA follows: TGTGCCAGCAGCCCGAGTGGTGGGGGGGTTGGAAACACCATATATTTT. Residues: CASSPSGGGVGNTIYF.

The gene calls are TRBV11-2 and TRBJ2-3, with 11 bases fitting TRBD2. The CDR3 has 14 amino acids. V was clipped by 8 bases and J by 2 bases; unmatched bases: 3. CDR1 and CDR2 from the germline V gene are SGHAT and FQNNGV. The CDR3 DNA reads TGTGCCAGCCGACTAGCGGGGCTCACAGATACGCAGTATTTT. Its protein product is CASRLAGLTDTQYF.

The V gene is TRBV9, the J gene TRBJ1-2; 8 bases fit TRBD1. The germline CDR1 and CDR2 sequences are SGDLS and YYNGEE. This CDR3 has 15 amino acids. The trim removed 0 bases at V and 4 bases at J, leaving 5 bases unmatched. CDR3 nucleotide sequence: TGTGCCAGCAGCGTAGAGGCAGGGGGCTCCTATGGCTACACCTTC. Translated: CASSVEAGGSYGYTF.

The DNA for the CDR3 is TGCGCCAGCAGCTTGGAGAGCACTGAAGCTTTCTTT. Translating it yields CASSLESTEAFF. This chain uses TRBV5-1 with TRBJ1-1, with unresolved D. Germline V lookup: CDR1 SGHRS, CDR2 YFSETQ. Trimming pared 0 bases from V and 4 bases from J, leaving 4 bases between. This CDR3 has 12 amino acids. Full variable domain (remainder filled in from reference TRBV5-1 and TRBJ1-1): KAGVTQTPRYLIKTRGQQVTLSCSPISGHRSVSWYQQTPGQGLQFLFEYFSETQRNKGNFPGRFSGRQFSNSRSEMNVSTLELGDSALYLCASSLESTEAFFGQGTRLTVV.

There are a few counts of this clone. This chain links TRBV19 with TRBJ1-1; a possible D gene is TRBD1 (5 bases). V was trimmed by 3 bases and J by 3 bases, leaving 8 bases between them. The germline gives CDR1 LNHDA, CDR2 SQIVND (reference sequence). This CDR3 contains 13 residues. CDR3 sequence reads: CASSIQGHTEAFF. DNA of the CDR3: TGTGCCAGTAGTATTCAGGGTCACACTGAAGCTTTCTTT.

The CDR3 nucleotides are TGTGCCAGCAGCCCGGTGGCGGGGCCGGGTGAGCAGTACTTC. Its translation: CASSPVAGPGEQYF. V gene TRBV13 combines with J gene TRBJ2-7; D perhaps matches TRBD2 (6 bases). CDR3 size: 14 residues. Trimming removed 5 bases from V and 7 bases from J, with 18 bases in between. Germline V gene lookup returns CDR1 PRHDT and CDR2 FYEKMQ (reference sequence).

This clone was observed a few times. Distinct nucleotide sequences in the sample also encode this CDR3. J is TRBJ1-1 and V is TRBV6-5; D uncertain. V lost 4 bases, J lost 5 bases, and 11 bases lay in between. The CDR3 covers 13 residues. CDR1 and CDR2 from the germline V gene are MNHEY and SVGAGI. The CDR3 DNA follows: TGTGCCAGCAGTTTGGGAGGAGGGACTGAAGCTTTCTTT. Translated, it gives CASSLGGGTEAFF.

This chain uses TRBV14 with TRBJ1-1; D might be TRBD1 (6 bases). This CDR3 has 13 residues. Trimming cost V 5 bases and J 2 bases, with 9 bases left between them. Germline CDR1 SGHDN, CDR2 FVKESK. For the CDR3, the DNA is TGTGCCAGCAGCACAGGGAGAAACACTGAAGCTTTCTTT. As protein: CASSTGRNTEAFF.

The genes are TRBV6-1 and TRBJ2-7; weak D call: TRBD1 (6 bases). The CDR3 is 13 amino acids. V gave up 3 bases and J gave up 3 bases, with 9 bases separating them. Germline lookup yields CDR1 MNHNS and CDR2 SASEGT. The CDR3: CASSDADSYEQYF. CDR3 nucleotide sequence: TGTGCCAGCAGTGACGCGGACAGCTACGAGCAGTACTTC.

This chain connects TRBV30 to TRBJ2-1; TRBD2 matches 11 bases. Trimming removed 0 bases from V and 10 bases from J; junction bases left unmatched: 8. This CDR3 is built from 15 residues. The germline V gene has CDR1 GTSNPN and CDR2 SVGIG (reference sequence). The CDR3 nucleotides read TGTGCCTGGAGTGTAGATAGCGGGGGGGCCCGGGAGCAGTTCTTC. Encoded protein: CAWSVDSGGAREQFF.

This rearrangement joins TRBV7-9 to TRBJ2-3; 11 bases agree with TRBD2. V shed 5 bases and J 2 bases; nucleotides not matched to a gene: 6. CDR1 is SEHNR and CDR2 is FQNEAQ in the germline V gene (reference sequence). The CDR3 sequence is 16 residues long. The CDR3, as DNA: TGTGCCAGCAGCCAAGCTAGCGGGGGGAACACAGATACGCAGTATTTT. It encodes CASSQASGGNTDTQYF.

The sample holds one count of this clone. This chain joins TRBV29-1 and TRBJ2-2; TRBD1 is a possible D gene (6 bases). The length of the CDR3 is 15 residues. V dropped 2 bases and J dropped 0 bases, with 10 bases sitting between them. The germline gives CDR1 SQVTM, CDR2 ANQGSEA. CDR3 in DNA: TGCAGCGTTGAATCAGACAGGCCGAACACCGGGGAGCTGTTTTTT. It translates to CSVESDRPNTGELFF.

This chain connects TRBV4-1 to TRBJ2-7; D may be TRBD1 (5 bases). The CDR3 consists of 14 residues. The germline V gene has CDR1 MGHRA and CDR2 YSYEKL. V was pared by 1 base and J by 3 bases, with 10 bases between. In DNA form, the CDR3 reads TGCGCCAGCAGCCAAGGATGGGGCCACTACGAGCAGTACTTC. Amino acid sequence: CASSQGWGHYEQYF.

The J gene is TRBJ1-5, the V gene TRBV4-1, with 7 bases lining up with TRBD1. From germline, CDR1 is MGHRA and CDR2 YSYEKL. With V trimmed by 0 bases and J by 4 bases, 3 bases remained unmatched. The CDR3 spans 15 residues. CDR3 coding DNA: TGCGCCAGCAGCCAAGAGGGCAGGGGGAATCAGCCCCAGCATTTT. Translating gives CASSQEGRGNQPQHF.

The chain recombines TRBV5-1 with TRBJ2-7; TRBD1 aligns across 7 bases. The CDR3 spans 15 residues. Per the germline V gene, CDR1 is SGHRS and CDR2 is YFSETQ. With V trimmed by 4 bases and J by 0 bases, 7 bases remained unmatched. The CDR3 loop reads CASSHDDRASYEQYF. The CDR3 bases are TGCGCCAGCAGCCACGATGACAGGGCCTCCTACGAGCAGTACTTC.

This clone has only a few counts. J is TRBJ2-3 and V is TRBV15; D is possibly TRBD1 (6 bases). Trimming left V 1 base short and J 2 bases short, with 10 bases between. Germline lookup yields CDR1 LNHNV and CDR2 YYDKDF (reference sequence). The CDR3 is 15 amino acids. Here the CDR3 DNA reads TGTGCCACCAGCAGAGCTACAGGGAACACAGATACGCAGTATTTT. Protein: CATSRATGNTDTQYF.

The count of this clone is one. The CDR3 region is CAISESMNAPRGTGEKLFF. CDR3 in DNA: TGTGCCATCAGTGAGTCGATGAATGCACCACGGGGGACGGGCGAAAAACTGTTTTTT. V and J are TRBV10-3 and TRBJ1-4; the D gene is possibly TRBD1 (5 bases). Germline CDR1 is ENHRY and CDR2 is SYGVKD. There are 19 residues in the CDR3. V was pared by 0 bases and J by 8 bases, with 25 bases between.

This clone has just one count. The chain employs TRBV11-2 and TRBJ1-3; TRBD1 is a possible D gene (6 bases). V lost 5 bases to trimming and J lost 0 bases, with 11 bases between them. Germline V gene data show CDR1 as SGHAT and CDR2 as FQNNGV. There are 15 residues in the CDR3. The CDR3 loop is CASSAQGSSGNTIYF. The DNA of the CDR3 is TGTGCCAGCAGCGCACAGGGTAGCTCTGGAAACACCATATATTTT.

The rearrangement joins TRBV9 to TRBJ2-6; D remains ambiguous. This CDR3 is 16 amino acids long. From germline, CDR1 is SGDLS and CDR2 YYNGEE. With 0 bases removed from V and 2 bases from J, the gap between germline ends came to 9 bases. CDR3 in amino acids: CASSVVAAAGANVLTF. In DNA, the CDR3 is TGTGCCAGCAGCGTAGTGGCGGCGGCTGGGGCCAACGTCCTGACTTTC.

This chain connects TRBV20-1 to TRBJ2-5; TRBD2 is a possible D gene (5 bases). CDR3 length: 11 amino acids. Per the germline V gene, CDR1 is DFQATT and CDR2 is SNEGSKA (reference sequence). The CDR3: CSALPGETQYF. In DNA form, the CDR3 reads TGCAGCGCTCTCCCGGGGGAGACCCAGTACTTC.

The V and J genes are TRBV7-6 and TRBJ1-4, with unresolved D. The CDR3 totals 15 residues. Per germline, CDR1 SGHVS and CDR2 FNYEAQ. V gave up 3 bases and J gave up 5 bases, with 13 bases separating them. CDR3 sequence: CASSFAGLRNEKLFF. CDR3 nucleotide sequence: TGTGCCAGCAGCTTTGCGGGGTTAAGGAATGAAAAACTGTTTTTT. Based on the CDR3 plus reference TRBV7-6 and TRBJ1-4, the full variable domain is GAGVSQSPRYKVTKRGQDVALRCDPISGHVSLYWYRQALGQGPEFLTYFNYEAQQDKSGLPNDRFSAERPEGSISTLTIQRTEQRDSAMYRCASSFAGLRNEKLFFGSGTQLSVL.